This record covers a single TCR beta chain. TCRdb re-derived calls from the 5' RACE reads in MiXCR, one entry per CDR3 protein. The repertoire holds about 150,000 distinct CDR3 sequences, 6% to 8% seen once, with 9.5% to 15% in the top ten. The entry originates in a study of CD8 T cells in ankylosing spondylitis. The CDR3 extends over 13 amino acids. Germline loops: CDR1 SGHRS, CDR2 YFSETQ. V shed 0 bases, J shed 8 bases, and the junction held 4 bases outside the gene matches. Sequencing was carried out using blood, either unsorted or a sorted T cell fraction (not recorded which). This chain links TRBV5-1 with TRBJ1-2; 7 bases line up with TRBD1. The clonotype originates from a female donor with ankylosing spondylitis or in good health (not recorded which). CDR3 nucleotides: TGCGCCAGCAGCTTGGACAGGGGATTGGGCTACACCTTC. It codes for CASSLDRGLGYTF.